One sample yielded the 15 T cell receptor beta chains listed below, sequenced in a study of post-analysis software for immune sequencing data. The TCR beta cDNA libraries contained unique molecular identifiers. TCRdb used MiXCR to reprocess the PCR reads, holding one entry per CDR3 protein. The sample lists under 200,000 distinct CDR3 sequences, about 34% occurring once. Specimen: blood, collected after autologous hematopoietic stem cell transplantation. Every receptor here comes from a girl aged 10-17 years with multiple sclerosis.

In this sample, this clonotype turned up a few times. This chain connects TRBV19 to TRBJ2-7, with D unresolved. V was cut by 3 bases and J by 1 base, with 4 bases left in between. This CDR3 is built from 12 residues. Germline-derived CDR1 and CDR2 are LNHDA and SQIVND (reference sequence). CDR3 loop: CASSIGSYEQYF. Here the CDR3 DNA reads TGTGCCAGTAGTATCGGATCCTACGAGCAGTACTTC.

CDR3 bases: TGTGCCAGCGGGCCACTATACCGGGATGAGCAGTTCTTC. Translation gives CASGPLYRDEQFF. The gene calls are TRBV6-5 and TRBJ2-1; D is unclear. Germline V gene sequence: CDR1 MNHEY, CDR2 SVGAGI. V lost 8 bases and J 8 bases, leaving 16 bases between the germline ends. The CDR3 extends over 13 amino acids.

The gene calls are TRBV30 and TRBJ2-7; TRBD1 agrees at 7 bases. Germline V lookup: CDR1 GTSNPN, CDR2 SVGIG (reference sequence). Trimming cost V 3 bases and J 4 bases; bases outside gene matches: 3. CDR3 length: 12 amino acids. In DNA, the CDR3 is TGTGCCTGGAGCCGGGACAGTTACGAGCAGTACTTC. This sequence encodes CAWSRDSYEQYF.

The chain employs TRBV20-1 and TRBJ2-4, with 7 bases that match TRBD2. The CDR3 has 13 residues. With 1 base clipped from V and 8 bases from J, the junction kept 5 bases outside the gene matches. The germline CDR1 and CDR2 sequences are DFQATT and SNEGSKA (reference sequence). CDR3 region: CSARARAGDIQYF. CDR3 DNA: TGCAGTGCTAGAGCCAGGGCGGGGGACATTCAGTACTTC.

This clonotype was observed a few times. CDR3 sequence (DNA): TGCGCCAGCAGCGGAAGAATACTAGCGGGAGGTCCCAAAGGTAACAATGAGCAGTTCTTC. Protein: CASSGRILAGGPKGNNEQFF. This chain uses TRBV5-1 with TRBJ2-1, with 12 bases aligning to TRBD2. Per germline, CDR1 SGHRS and CDR2 YFSETQ. The trim removed 4 bases at V and 5 bases at J, leaving 19 bases unmatched. There are 20 residues in the CDR3.

The chain combines TRBV7-3 with TRBJ1-2; D gene ambiguous. Between the trimmed V and J ends, which lost 5 bases and 3 bases, there was a span of 13 bases. Germline lookup yields CDR1 SGHTA and CDR2 FQGTGA. This CDR3 has 14 amino acids. In nucleotides, the CDR3 is TGTGCCAGCAGCCAGTCGAGGGTAGACTATGGCTACACCTTC. Its protein is CASSQSRVDYGYTF.

This chain uses TRBV7-2 with TRBJ2-7; TRBD1 might be the D (6 bases). The J call may be in error: the DNA end matches TRBJ2-5 better. Per the germline V gene, CDR1 is SGHTA and CDR2 is FQGNSA. The CDR3 spans 14 residues. The CDR3 region is CASSHFGGLETQYF. In DNA, the CDR3 is TGTGCCAGCAGCCACTTTGGGGGCCTGGAGACCCAGTACTTC.

This chain uses TRBV7-2 with TRBJ1-5, with D possibly matching TRBD1 (5 bases). Trimming took off 5 bases at V and 0 bases at J, with 11 bases between the two ends. The CDR3 has 15 residues. From germline, CDR1 is SGHTA and CDR2 FQGNSA. The CDR3 DNA reads TGTGCCAGCAGCGCGGACATGTTTAGCAATCAGCCCCAGCATTTT. Amino acids: CASSADMFSNQPQHF.

V and J are TRBV27 and TRBJ1-4; 11 bases fit TRBD1. This CDR3 is 16 amino acids long. Looked up from germline, CDR1 is MNHEY and CDR2 is SMNVEV (reference sequence). V shed 0 bases and J 6 bases; nucleotides not matched to a gene: 3. CDR3 sequence: CASSLSGTGGYEKLFF. In DNA, the CDR3 is TGTGCCAGCAGTTTATCGGGGACAGGGGGTTATGAAAAACTGTTTTTT. Combining the CDR3 with reference TRBV27 and TRBJ1-4 gives the whole variable domain EAQVTQNPRYLITVTGKKLTVTCSQNMNHEYMSWYRQDPGLGLRQIYYSMNVEVTDKGDVPEGYKVSRKEKRNFPLILESPSPNQTSLYFCASSLSGTGGYEKLFFGSGTQLSVL.

The chain is built from TRBV10-3 and TRBJ2-1; weak D call: TRBD2 (6 bases). V lost 2 bases, J lost 4 bases, and 12 bases lay in between. This CDR3 has 15 amino acids. Per germline, CDR1 ENHRY and CDR2 SYGVKD. CDR3 region: CAISEEGGDYNEQFF. In nucleotides, the CDR3 is TGTGCCATCAGTGAGGAGGGCGGGGATTACAATGAGCAGTTCTTC.

The chain carries TRBV30 and TRBJ1-5, with 8 bases fitting TRBD1. The V and J ends lost 2 bases and 2 bases, in that order; junction bases with no gene match: 5. Germline-derived CDR1 and CDR2 are GTSNPN and SVGIG (reference sequence). CDR3 length: 15 amino acids. CDR3 region: CAWSTGQGGNQPQHF. CDR3 DNA sequence: TGTGCCTGGAGTACAGGACAGGGTGGCAATCAGCCCCAGCATTTT. The whole variable domain, filled in from reference TRBV30 and TRBJ1-5, reads SQTIHQWPATLVQPVGSPLSLECTVEGTSNPNLYWYRQAAGRGLQLLFYSVGIGQISSEVPQNLSASRPQDRQFILSSKKLLLSDSGFYLCAWSTGQGGNQPQHFGDGTRLSIL.

J is TRBJ2-5 and V is TRBV6-6, with 8 bases identical to TRBD1. Germline assignment: CDR1 MNHNY and CDR2 SVGAGI (reference sequence). This CDR3 is built from 15 residues. J gave up 2 bases and V 6 bases, and 8 bases lay outside the gene matches. CDR3 protein: CASSLDRANQETQYF. The CDR3 bases are TGTGCCAGCAGCTTGGACAGGGCGAATCAAGAGACCCAGTACTTC.

The chain combines TRBV15 with TRBJ2-7, with D perhaps TRBD1 (5 bases). V was shortened by 0 bases and J by 0 bases, with 12 bases between the two germline ends. CDR3 size: 16 residues. CDR1 LNHNV and CDR2 YYDKDF come from the germline V gene (reference sequence). DNA for the CDR3: TGTGCCACCAGCAGAGAAGGTTGGGGCAACTCCTACGAGCAGTACTTC. This gives the protein CATSREGWGNSYEQYF.

The chain combines TRBV19 with TRBJ2-1, with no clear D. Trimming removed 3 bases at V and 0 bases at J, with 9 bases between. The CDR3 runs 15 residues. In germline, CDR1 is LNHDA, CDR2 SQIVND (reference sequence). CDR3 coding DNA: TGTGCCAGTAGTATGGGTCAAAACTCCTACAATGAGCAGTTCTTC. It encodes CASSMGQNSYNEQFF.

The chain links TRBV29-1 to TRBJ2-1, with a tentative D call TRBD1 (6 bases). The V end was cut by 5 bases, the J end by 9 bases, with 11 bases between. The CDR3 is made up of 11 amino acids. The germline CDR1 and CDR2 sequences are SQVTM and ANQGSEA. CDR3 protein: CSVTGRREQFF. CDR3 bases: TGCAGCGTTACAGGGAGACGTGAGCAGTTCTTC.